The 10 T cell receptor beta chains listed next were all sequenced from one sample in a study of T-cell reconstitution after alpha-beta-depleted transplantation in children. Unique molecular identifiers were incorporated during preparation of the TCRbeta library. MiXCR, run by TCRdb on the PCR reads, gives a single entry per CDR3 protein. The data hold about 540,000 distinct CDR3 sequences, with around 19% observed a single time. The starting material was PBMCs from the stem cell graft donor, obtained from the stem cell graft. The receptors stem from a human donor who donated a stem cell graft to a child with acute lymphoblastic leukemia.

This clonotype was counted between two and nine times. The chain links TRBV5-1 to TRBJ2-7; D gene uncertain. Germline V gene lookup returns CDR1 SGHRS and CDR2 YFSETQ. This CDR3 is built from 14 residues. V was pared by 3 bases and J by 2 bases, with 12 bases between. The DNA for the CDR3 is TGCGCCAGCAGCTCCAGCTGGGGTGCCTACGAGCAGTACTTC. It codes for CASSSSWGAYEQYF.

This clonotype appeared a few times. The chain carries TRBV11-2 and TRBJ2-1, with TRBD2 identical over 12 bases. The germline gives CDR1 SGHAT, CDR2 FQNNGV. The CDR3 covers 16 residues. After removal of 4 bases from V and 7 bases from J, the junction contained 8 bases not matched to a gene. The CDR3 DNA reads TGTGCCAGCAGCTCCTGGGGGGGGACTAGCGGGAATGAGCAGTTCTTC. Translating it yields CASSSWGGTSGNEQFF.

This clonotype was recorded a few times. This chain joins TRBV7-3 and TRBJ2-1; TRBD1 matches 9 bases. The length of the CDR3 is 15 residues. The germline CDR1 and CDR2 sequences are SGHTA and FQGTGA. Unmatched junction bases numbered 9, after V lost 4 bases and J lost 8 bases. The CDR3 DNA sequence: TGTGCCAGCAGCTCCTCCCGGACAGGGGTCCATGAGCAGTTCTTC. Amino acid sequence: CASSSSRTGVHEQFF.

This clonotype turned up a few times. V and J are TRBV5-1 and TRBJ2-2, with D possibly TRBD1 on 6 matching bases. CDR1 and CDR2 from the germline V gene are SGHRS and YFSETQ. Trimming removed 8 bases from V and 0 bases from J, with 14 bases in between. The CDR3 covers 15 residues. The CDR3 bases are TGCGCCAGTACTAGACAGGCCGCGAACACCGGGGAGCTGTTTTTT. Its translation: CASTRQAANTGELFF.

CDR3 in amino acids: CSHSGGPYEQYF. For the CDR3, the DNA is TGCTCCCATAGCGGGGGCCCCTACGAGCAGTACTTC. The genes are TRBV20-1 and TRBJ2-7, with 9 bases lining up with TRBD2. The CDR3 totals 12 residues. Germline V gene lookup returns CDR1 DFQATT and CDR2 SNEGSKA (reference sequence).

This clonotype has just a few counts. This chain uses TRBV20-1 with TRBJ2-7; a possible D gene is TRBD2 (5 bases). This CDR3 contains 13 residues. Germline lookup yields CDR1 DFQATT and CDR2 SNEGSKA (reference sequence). Trimming took off 3 bases at V and 5 bases at J, with 14 bases between the two ends. In nucleotides, the CDR3 is TGCAGTGCTAGGGACGCGAGGGTCCACGAGCAGTACTTC. Translation: CSARDARVHEQYF.

This clonotype showed up just a few times. The rearrangement joins TRBV29-1 to TRBJ2-3; no clear D. The CDR3 has 12 amino acids. V was clipped by 0 bases and J by 4 bases, with 5 bases between them. Germline CDR1 SQVTM, CDR2 ANQGSEA. CDR3 sequence reads: CSVEEEPDTQYF. The CDR3 region has the DNA TGCAGCGTTGAAGAGGAACCAGATACGCAGTATTTT.

At least ten counts were recorded for this clonotype. The chain has TRBV28 and TRBJ2-7; D is unresolved. The germline CDR1 and CDR2 sequences are MDHEN and SYDVKM. V gave up 5 bases and J gave up 3 bases, with 5 bases separating them. The CDR3 extends over 11 amino acids. CDR3 in DNA: TGTGCCAGCAGTGTTCTCTACGAGCAGTACTTC. Translated: CASSVLYEQYF.

The rearrangement joins TRBV5-6 to TRBJ2-1; 7 nucleotides align to TRBD2. The germline gives CDR1 SGHDT, CDR2 YYEEEE. The CDR3 sequence is 15 residues long. V shed 4 bases, J shed 1 base, and the junction held 5 bases outside the gene matches. The CDR3 loop is CASSGGGPSYNEQFF. The CDR3 DNA sequence: TGTGCCAGCAGCGGGGGGGGACCGTCCTACAATGAGCAGTTCTTC.

The rearrangement links TRBV16 to TRBJ1-1; D call uncertain. Trimming took off 2 bases at V and 3 bases at J, with 7 bases between the two ends. CDR1 is KGHSY, CDR2 FQNENV, per germline. The CDR3 is 13 amino acids. The CDR3 reads CASSQRHYTEAFF. CDR3 sequence (DNA): TGTGCCAGCAGCCAACGGCACTACACTGAAGCTTTCTTT.